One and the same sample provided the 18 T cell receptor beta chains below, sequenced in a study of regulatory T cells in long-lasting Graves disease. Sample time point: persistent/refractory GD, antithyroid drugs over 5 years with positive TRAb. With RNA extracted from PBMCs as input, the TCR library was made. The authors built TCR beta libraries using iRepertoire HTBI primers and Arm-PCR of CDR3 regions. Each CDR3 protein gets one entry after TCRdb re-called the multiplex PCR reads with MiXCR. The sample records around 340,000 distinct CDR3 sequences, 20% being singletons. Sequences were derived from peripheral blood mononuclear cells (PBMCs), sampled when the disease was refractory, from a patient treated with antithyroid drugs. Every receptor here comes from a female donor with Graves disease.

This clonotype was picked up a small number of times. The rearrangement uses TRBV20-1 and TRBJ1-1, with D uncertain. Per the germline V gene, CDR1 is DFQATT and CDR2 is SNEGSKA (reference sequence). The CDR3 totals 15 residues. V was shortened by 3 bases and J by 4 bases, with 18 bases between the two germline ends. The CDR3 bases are TGCAGTGCTAGCCCCCTTAGGATTTCGAGCACTGAAGCTTTCTTT. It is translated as CSASPLRISSTEAFF.

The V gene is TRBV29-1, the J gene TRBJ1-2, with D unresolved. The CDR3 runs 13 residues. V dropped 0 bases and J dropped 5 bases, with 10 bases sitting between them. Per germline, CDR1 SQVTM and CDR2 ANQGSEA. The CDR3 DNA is TGCAGCGTTGAAGAATCCTCATATTATGGCTACACCTTC. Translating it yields CSVEESSYYGYTF.

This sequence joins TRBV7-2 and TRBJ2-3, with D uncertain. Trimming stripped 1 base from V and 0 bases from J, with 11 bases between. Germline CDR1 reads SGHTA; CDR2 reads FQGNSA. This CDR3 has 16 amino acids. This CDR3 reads CASSLGAGPSTDTQYF. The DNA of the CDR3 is TGTGCCAGCAGCTTAGGGGCAGGCCCTAGCACAGATACGCAGTATTTT.

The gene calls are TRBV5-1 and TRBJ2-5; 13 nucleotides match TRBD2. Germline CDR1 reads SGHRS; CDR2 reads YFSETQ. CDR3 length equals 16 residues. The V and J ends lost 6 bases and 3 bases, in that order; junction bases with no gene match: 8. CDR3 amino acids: CASTLTSGRNEETQYF. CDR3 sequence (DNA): TGCGCCAGCACCCTGACTAGCGGGAGGAACGAAGAGACCCAGTACTTC.

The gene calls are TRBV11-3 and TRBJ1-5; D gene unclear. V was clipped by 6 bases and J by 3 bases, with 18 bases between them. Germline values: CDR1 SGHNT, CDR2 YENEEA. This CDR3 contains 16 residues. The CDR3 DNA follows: TGTGCCAGCAGGACATTTTACGCAGTACCCAATCAGCCCCAGCATTTT. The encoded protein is CASRTFYAVPNQPQHF.

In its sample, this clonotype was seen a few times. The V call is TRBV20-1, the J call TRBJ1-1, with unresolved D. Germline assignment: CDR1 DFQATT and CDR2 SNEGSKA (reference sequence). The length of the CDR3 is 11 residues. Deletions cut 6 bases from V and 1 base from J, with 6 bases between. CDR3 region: CSAPANTEAFF. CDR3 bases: TGCAGTGCACCAGCGAACACTGAAGCTTTCTTT.

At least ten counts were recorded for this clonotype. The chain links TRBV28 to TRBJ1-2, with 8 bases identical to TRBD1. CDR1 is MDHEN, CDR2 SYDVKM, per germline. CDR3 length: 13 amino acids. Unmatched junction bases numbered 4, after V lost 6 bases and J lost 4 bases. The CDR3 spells CASRNRGGYGYTF. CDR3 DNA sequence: TGTGCCAGCAGAAACAGGGGGGGCTATGGCTACACCTTC.

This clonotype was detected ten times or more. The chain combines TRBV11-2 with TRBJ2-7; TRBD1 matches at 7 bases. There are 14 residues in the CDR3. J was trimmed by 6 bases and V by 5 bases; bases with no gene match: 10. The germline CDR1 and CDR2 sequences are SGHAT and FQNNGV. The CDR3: CASSLLGGKGEQYF. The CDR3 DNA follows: TGTGCCAGCAGCCTTTTAGGGGGCAAGGGCGAGCAGTACTTC.

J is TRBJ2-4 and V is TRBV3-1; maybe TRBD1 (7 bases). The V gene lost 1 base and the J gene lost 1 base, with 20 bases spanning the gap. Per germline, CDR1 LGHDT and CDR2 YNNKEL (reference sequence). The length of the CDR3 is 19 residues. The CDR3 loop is CASSQGGLQGRRAKNIQYF. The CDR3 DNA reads TGTGCCAGCAGCCAAGGTGGACTACAGGGGCGGAGGGCCAAAAACATTCAGTACTTC. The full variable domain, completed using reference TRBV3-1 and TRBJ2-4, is DTAVSQTPKYLVTQMGNDKSIKCEQNLGHDTMYWYKQDSKKFLKIMFSYNNKELIINETVPNRFSPKSPDKAHLNLHINSLELGDSAVYFCASSQGGLQGRRAKNIQYFGAGTRLSVL.

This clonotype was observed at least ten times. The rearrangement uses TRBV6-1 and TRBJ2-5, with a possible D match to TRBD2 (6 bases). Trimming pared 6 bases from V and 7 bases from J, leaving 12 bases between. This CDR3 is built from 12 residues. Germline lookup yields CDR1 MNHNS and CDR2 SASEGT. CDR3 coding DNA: TGTGCCAGCAGATCGGGACTGGGGACCCAGTACTTC. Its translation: CASRSGLGTQYF.

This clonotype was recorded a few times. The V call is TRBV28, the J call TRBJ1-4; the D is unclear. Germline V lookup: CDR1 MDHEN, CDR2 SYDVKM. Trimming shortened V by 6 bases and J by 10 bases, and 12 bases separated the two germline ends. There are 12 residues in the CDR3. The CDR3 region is CASRDLGGKLFF. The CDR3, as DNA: TGTGCCAGCAGGGATTTGGGCGGAAAACTGTTTTTT.

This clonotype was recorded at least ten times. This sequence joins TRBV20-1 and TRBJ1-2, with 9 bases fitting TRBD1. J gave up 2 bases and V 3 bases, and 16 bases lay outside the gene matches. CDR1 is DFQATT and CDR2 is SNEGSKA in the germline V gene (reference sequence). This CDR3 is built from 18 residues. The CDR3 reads CSASEIREPTGGNYGYTF. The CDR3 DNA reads TGCAGTGCTAGTGAGATCCGTGAGCCGACAGGGGGGAACTATGGCTACACCTTC.

CDR3 region: CASGLSYNEQFF. CDR3 DNA sequence: TGTGCCAGTGGTTTGTCCTACAATGAGCAGTTCTTC. This chain uses TRBV6-1 with TRBJ2-1; D unclear. In germline, CDR1 is MNHNS, CDR2 SASEGT. The CDR3 has 12 residues. V lost 9 bases to trimming and J lost 1 base, with 7 bases between them.

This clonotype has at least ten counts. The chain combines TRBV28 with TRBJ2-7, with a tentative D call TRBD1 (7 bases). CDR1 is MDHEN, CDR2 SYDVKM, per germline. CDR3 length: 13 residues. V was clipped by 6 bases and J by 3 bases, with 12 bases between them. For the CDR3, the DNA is TGTGCCAGCAGCCGGGGGACAGTCTACGAGCAGTACTTC. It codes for CASSRGTVYEQYF.

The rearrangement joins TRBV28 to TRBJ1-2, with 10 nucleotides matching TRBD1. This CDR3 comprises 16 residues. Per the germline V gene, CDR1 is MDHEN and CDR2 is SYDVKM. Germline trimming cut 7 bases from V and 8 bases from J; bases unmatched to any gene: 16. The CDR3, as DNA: TGTGCCAGCACCATACCCCCGGGACAGGGGAAGGGCGGCTACACCTTC. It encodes CASTIPPGQGKGGYTF.

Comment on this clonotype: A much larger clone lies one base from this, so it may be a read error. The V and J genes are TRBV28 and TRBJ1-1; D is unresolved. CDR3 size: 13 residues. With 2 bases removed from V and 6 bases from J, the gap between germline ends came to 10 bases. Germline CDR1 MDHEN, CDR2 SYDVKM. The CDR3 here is CASSLRPNAEAFF. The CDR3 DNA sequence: TGTGCCAGCAGTTTACGACCTAACGCTGAAGCTTTCTTT.

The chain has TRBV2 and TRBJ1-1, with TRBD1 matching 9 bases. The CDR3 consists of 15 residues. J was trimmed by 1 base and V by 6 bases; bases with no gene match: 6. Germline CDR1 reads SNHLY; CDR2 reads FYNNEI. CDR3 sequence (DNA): TGTGCCAGCAGGAACCCGGGACAGGGGAACACTGAAGCTTTCTTT. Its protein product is CASRNPGQGNTEAFF.

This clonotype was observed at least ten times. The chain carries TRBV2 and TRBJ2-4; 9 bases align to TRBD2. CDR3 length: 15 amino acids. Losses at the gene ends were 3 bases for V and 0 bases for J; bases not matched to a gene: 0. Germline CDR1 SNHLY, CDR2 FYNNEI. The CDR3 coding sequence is TGTGCCAGCAGTGAGCGGGGGGGAGCCAAAAACATTCAGTACTTC. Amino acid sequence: CASSERGGAKNIQYF.